This T cell receptor (beta chain) was found in a study of shared clonotypes between healthy human individuals. All donors qualified as healthy HIV-negative adults and had experienced no recent acute infections or vaccinations. The donor cohort consisted entirely of Caucasian adults residing in Nashville, Tennessee. About this clone: Its antigen is not known.

General observations from the study: The generation probabilities recorded for non-shared clonotypes fell below those of clonotypes shared by all four donors.

Per germline, CDR1 SQVTM and CDR2 ANQGSEA. The CDR3 has 11 residues. V lost 3 bases to trimming and J lost 1 base, with 4 bases between them. The assay was run at deep level. Repertoires were generated with immunoSEQ multiplex PCR, while TCRdb's copy carries only in-frame clones and drops some. The table has about 79,000 clones, about 64% seen once; the top ten hold 51%. The chain employs TRBV29-1 and TRBJ2-7; no clear D. Sequencing was carried out using memory CD8+ T cells sorted from blood. The subset is: CD45RO+ cells pooled with CCR7-negative TemRA cells. This clonotype was obtained from a man aged 25-45 years in good health. The CDR3 loop reads CSVDISYEQYF. In DNA form, the CDR3 reads TGCAGCGTTGACATATCCTACGAGCAGTACTTC.